Reported below is one TCR beta chain. The data originate from a study of blood T cell repertoires in COVID-19. In the study's own analysis: The assay estimated nucleated cells by amplifying reference gene primers. Clones were sequenced by immunoSEQ multiplex PCR, and TCRdb holds only the in-frame ones, with some missing. For V, J and clone size, that table is used; D and trimming come from the DNA. In the table there are over 250,000 clones, under 95% of which are singletons. Specimen: PBMCs or T cells enriched from blood (not recorded which). The sequence was obtained from a man aged 60 to 69 who had recovered from COVID-19.

The CDR3 bases are TGTGCCAGCAGTAGACCCCCAGGACGGGATTATAATTCACCCCTCCACTTT. It encodes CASSRPPGRDYNSPLHF. This chain joins TRBV27 and TRBJ1-6; D remains ambiguous. This CDR3 is 17 amino acids long. The V end lost 5 bases, the J end lost 4 bases, and 18 bases lay between the germline ends. Germline CDR1 and CDR2: MNHEY and SMNVEV (reference sequence).